These 20 T cell receptor beta chains share one sample of origin, sequenced in a study of PD-L1 blockade in urothelial cancer. Sequenced by immunoSEQ multiplex PCR; TCRdb stores in-frame clones only, minus some. Among more than 50,000 clones listed, about 76% were seen once. The time point denotes: pretreatment peripheral blood. This specimen consisted of PBMCs, obtained around atezolizumab (anti-PD-L1) treatment. The receptors derive from a man aged 65 to 85 with urothelial cancer.

J is TRBJ1-1 and V is TRBV30; a possible D gene is TRBD1 (6 bases). The V end lost 0 bases, the J end lost 5 bases, and 13 bases lay between the germline ends. The CDR3 has 14 residues. Germline CDR1 and CDR2: GTSNPN and SVGIG (reference sequence). The CDR3 DNA reads TGTGCCTGGAGTGTACCAGGGGTGGAGACTGAAGCTTTCTTT. This encodes CAWSVPGVETEAFF.

The rearrangement uses TRBV23-1 and TRBJ1-1; D is possibly TRBD1 (5 bases). Being an ORF, TRBV23-1 has a function that is uncertain. This CDR3 region has 14 residues. V was trimmed by 6 bases and J by 7 bases, leaving 18 bases between them. CDR3 in DNA: TGCGCCAGCAGACCGCCGGGGGAGCCTATTGAAGCTTTCTTT. Amino acids: CASRPPGEPIEAFF.

This clone was seen at least ten times. The chain carries TRBV19 and TRBJ1-1, with a possible D match to TRBD1 (5 bases). Trimming removed 6 bases at V and 4 bases at J, with 18 bases between. Germline loops: CDR1 LNHDA, CDR2 SQIVND (reference sequence). The CDR3 extends over 15 amino acids. CDR3 nucleotide sequence: TGTGCCAGTAGCCGGTCCTTGGGGCGAGGCACTGAAGCTTTCTTT. Translating gives CASSRSLGRGTEAFF.

This rearrangement joins TRBV19 to TRBJ1-2; a weak D match, TRBD1 (5 bases). The CDR3 is 13 residues long. Germline V gene sequence: CDR1 LNHDA, CDR2 SQIVND (reference sequence). V was shortened by 4 bases and J by 4 bases, with 10 bases between the two germline ends. The CDR3 spells CASSKRQTYGYTF. DNA for the CDR3: TGTGCCAGTAGTAAGAGACAGACCTATGGCTACACCTTC.

Details on this clone: A much bigger clone sits one base away, suggesting this may be a read error. The genes are TRBV7-9 and TRBJ2-1; 8 nucleotides align to TRBD2. V dropped 5 bases and J dropped 7; count of bases not matched to a gene: 7. Looked up from germline, CDR1 is SEHNR and CDR2 is FQNEAQ (reference sequence). The CDR3 covers 14 residues. In nucleotides, the CDR3 is TGTGCCAGCAGCCCGAGCGGGAGTGGGAATGAGCAGTTCTTC. Translation gives CASSPSGSGNEQFF.

The V gene is TRBV10-1, the J gene TRBJ2-1; 8 nucleotides match TRBD2. The CDR3 is made up of 14 amino acids. The ends lost 3 bases at V and 7 bases at J; junction bases unmatched: 5. Germline assignment: CDR1 WNHNN and CDR2 SYGVQD (reference sequence). CDR3 sequence reads: CASSEAGARNEQFF. For the CDR3, the DNA is TGCGCCAGCAGTGAAGCGGGAGCTCGGAATGAGCAGTTCTTC.

The chain recombines TRBV6-1 with TRBJ2-5; 7 bases are a match to TRBD2. The CDR3 is 15 amino acids. V gave up 8 bases and J gave up 4 bases; unmatched junction bases: 13. Germline V gives CDR1 MNHNS, CDR2 SASEGT. CDR3 residues: CASRGRGTPGETQYF. As DNA, the CDR3 is TGTGCCAGCCGTGGGAGGGGCACCCCCGGAGAGACCCAGTACTTC.

Only one count was recorded for this clone. V is TRBV27 and J is TRBJ2-7; 7 nucleotides agree with TRBD2. The germline V gene encodes CDR1 MNHEY and CDR2 SMNVEV (reference sequence). CDR3 size: 14 residues. With V trimmed by 2 bases and J by 4 bases, 5 bases remained unmatched. The CDR3 DNA is TGTGCCAGCAGTTTAACCGGGAGGCGGTACGAGCAGTACTTC. This encodes CASSLTGRRYEQYF.

This clone was seen ten or more times. The chain is built from TRBV19 and TRBJ1-5; 9 bases map to TRBD1. Germline CDR1 and CDR2: LNHDA and SQIVND (reference sequence). There are 15 residues in the CDR3. J was trimmed by 3 bases and V by 6 bases; bases with no gene match: 6. The CDR3 reads CASSRDRGFNQPQHF. The CDR3 nucleotides read TGTGCCAGTAGCCGTGACAGGGGGTTCAATCAGCCCCAGCATTTT.

V and J are TRBV10-3 and TRBJ1-3; 7 bases are shared with TRBD1. V lost 4 bases, J lost 0 bases, and 0 bases stayed unmatched. Per the germline V gene, CDR1 is ENHRY and CDR2 is SYGVKD. This CDR3 comprises 14 residues. The CDR3: CAISAGGSGNTIYF. The CDR3 DNA reads as TGTGCCATCAGTGCAGGGGGCTCTGGAAACACCATATATTTT.

This chain links TRBV30 with TRBJ1-6; D perhaps matches TRBD1 (6 bases). V shed 7 bases and J shed 7 bases, with 17 bases lying between them. The CDR3 is 14 amino acids. CDR1 GTSNPN and CDR2 SVGIG come from the germline V gene (reference sequence). CDR3: CASQDGTRNSPLHF. The CDR3 DNA follows: TGTGCCTCCCAGGACGGGACACGAAATTCACCCCTCCACTTT.

The chain links TRBV2 to TRBJ1-4; D is ambiguous. This CDR3 comprises 13 residues. Trimming stripped 3 bases from V and 7 bases from J, with 9 bases between. From germline, CDR1 is SNHLY and CDR2 FYNNEI. In DNA form, the CDR3 reads TGTGCCAGCAGTGAGCTGGAGGGTGAAAAACTGTTTTTT. This encodes CASSELEGEKLFF.

The chain has TRBV7-6 and TRBJ1-1; the D is unclear. The CDR3 loop spans 14 amino acids. Trimming stripped 5 bases from V and 3 bases from J, with 13 bases between. From germline, CDR1 is SGHVS and CDR2 FNYEAQ. As DNA, the CDR3 is TGTGCCAGCAGCCGAGAGAGGACTTACACTGAAGCTTTCTTT. It specifies CASSRERTYTEAFF. Full variable domain (remainder filled in from reference TRBV7-6 and TRBJ1-1): GAGVSQSPRYKVTKRGQDVALRCDPISGHVSLYWYRQALGQGPEFLTYFNYEAQQDKSGLPNDRFSAERPEGSISTLTIQRTEQRDSAMYRCASSRERTYTEAFFGQGTRLTVV.

This sequence joins TRBV9 and TRBJ2-3; 9 bases are shared with TRBD2. CDR1 and CDR2 (germline): SGDLS, YYNGEE. The CDR3 is 15 amino acids. V was clipped by 3 bases and J by 3 bases; unmatched bases: 5. In DNA, the CDR3 is TGTGCCAGCAGCGCCCGACTAGCGGAAACAGATACGCAGTATTTT. Translation gives CASSARLAETDTQYF.

The J gene is TRBJ1-1, the V gene TRBV5-4, with D unclear. This CDR3 has 16 residues. With 4 bases removed from V and 0 bases from J, the gap between germline ends came to 16 bases. CDR1 is SGHNT, CDR2 YYREEE, per germline (reference sequence). CDR3 loop: CASSPSGGVMNTEAFF. The CDR3 bases are TGTGCCAGCAGCCCCTCGGGCGGGGTCATGAACACTGAAGCTTTCTTT.

In nucleotides, the CDR3 is TGTGCCAGTAGTATTTTGGGGGGGGGTCAAGAGACCCAGTACTTC. It is translated as CASSILGGGQETQYF. This chain links TRBV19 with TRBJ2-5, with 7 bases that match TRBD2. Losses at the gene ends were 3 bases for V and 2 bases for J; bases not matched to a gene: 6. This CDR3 has 15 residues. Germline loops: CDR1 LNHDA, CDR2 SQIVND (reference sequence).

The chain employs TRBV27 and TRBJ2-7; 11 bases are a match to TRBD2. The junction had 8 bases not matched to a gene; V was cut back by 8 bases and J by 2 bases. The germline V gene has CDR1 MNHEY and CDR2 SMNVEV (reference sequence). The CDR3 is made up of 15 amino acids. The CDR3 reads CASAPGLAVPYEQYF. DNA for the CDR3: TGTGCCAGCGCCCCGGGACTAGCGGTTCCCTACGAGCAGTACTTC.

This sequence joins TRBV6-6 and TRBJ2-5; a weak D match, TRBD1 (6 bases). CDR1 and CDR2 from the germline V gene are MNHNY and SVGAGI (reference sequence). This CDR3 spans 13 amino acids. V shed 5 bases and J shed 5 bases, with 12 bases lying between them. CDR3 in DNA: TGTGCCAGCAGTCCGCAGGGGAAGGAGACCCAGTACTTC. Protein sequence: CASSPQGKETQYF.

The V and J genes are TRBV19 and TRBJ1-2, with 9 nucleotides matching TRBD1. Germline CDR1 is LNHDA and CDR2 is SQIVND (reference sequence). J lost 0 bases, V lost 6 bases, and 5 bases had no gene match. The CDR3 sequence is 15 residues long. CDR3 residues: CASRDRGEPNYGYTF. The CDR3 DNA reads as TGTGCCAGTAGGGACAGGGGAGAGCCTAACTATGGCTACACCTTC.

This clone was found a few times. This rearrangement joins TRBV10-3 to TRBJ2-1; 11 bases are shared with TRBD2. The germline V gene encodes CDR1 ENHRY and CDR2 SYGVKD. This CDR3 region has 15 residues. J lost 6 bases, V lost 6 bases, and 7 bases had no gene match. The CDR3: CAISETSGRGNEQFF. DNA of the CDR3: TGTGCCATCAGCGAAACTAGCGGGAGAGGCAATGAGCAGTTCTTC.